The rows below give T cell receptor beta chains drawn from one sample of a study of cytomegalovirus exposure and HLA in healthy donors. TCRdb's copy holds only in-frame clones and misses some; the assay was immunoSEQ multiplex PCR. In all, the sample yields tens of thousands of clones. Specimen: PBMCs. These receptor sequences come from a male donor in good health and CMV-seronegative. CDR3s include the opening cysteine and the closing phenylalanine or tryptophan. D genes are given only for firm matches.

DNA,CDR3,V,J,D
TGCAGCGTTGTAGTGTCCTACGAGCAGTACTTC,CSVVVSYEQYF,TRBV29-1,TRBJ2-7,-
TGTGCCAGCAGCTCGGGACAGGGTTGGCACTACACCTTC,CASSSGQGWHYTF,TRBV7-2,TRBJ1-2,TRBD1
TGTGCCAGCAGTTCCCCCTCAGGGGAGTCGAACACTGAAGCTTTCTTT,CASSSPSGESNTEAFF,TRBV6-5,TRBJ1-1,-
TGTGCCAGTAGTGAAACAGGGGCCACTGAAGCTTTCTTT,CASSETGATEAFF,TRBV19,TRBJ1-1,TRBD1
TGTGCCAGCAGCTTAGGGGGGGAATCTAATGAAAAACTGTTTTTT,CASSLGGESNEKLFF,TRBV7-2,TRBJ1-4,-
TGTGCCAGCAGCCAAGCCGGGACAGGGGCGGCGGGAAACACCATATATTTT,CASSQAGTGAAGNTIYF,TRBV14,TRBJ1-3,TRBD1
TGCAGCGTTCAAGAACAGGGGGGAGGCACTGAAGCTTTCTTT,CSVQEQGGGTEAFF,TRBV29-1,TRBJ1-1,TRBD1
TGTGCCAGCAGCGCCACGGGGATCTCCTACAATGAGCAGTTCTTC,CASSATGISYNEQFF,TRBV7-9,TRBJ2-1,-
TGTGCCAGCAGCCGGGGACAGGCACCCCTCTATGGCTACACCTTC,CASSRGQAPLYGYTF,TRBV5-6,TRBJ1-2,TRBD1
TGTGCCAGCAGCCCCTGGAGGGATACGCAGTATTTT,CASSPWRDTQYF,TRBV7-2,TRBJ2-3,-
TGCGCCAGCAGCGGCGGGGGGTCCCAGGGGCAGTACTTC,CASSGGGSQGQYF,TRBV5-1,TRBJ2-7,TRBD2
TGTGCCAGCTCCCTTGGGACTAGCACAGATACGCAGTATTTT,CASSLGTSTDTQYF,TRBV18,TRBJ2-3,-
TGTGCCAGCAGCTTAATCGCTGGGAGCTCCTACGAGCAGTACTTC,CASSLIAGSSYEQYF,TRBV5-4,TRBJ2-7,-
TGCAGCGTTGCGGGGCAGGGGGTCGGCTATGGCTACACCTTC,CSVAGQGVGYGYTF,TRBV29-1,TRBJ1-2,TRBD1
TGTGCCAGCAGCCAAGTGGAGTCCGAGCAGTACTTC,CASSQVESEQYF,TRBV14,TRBJ2-7,-